Presented here are 27 T cell receptor beta chains from one specimen sequenced in a study of tumor-infiltrating lymphocytes in oesophageal squamous cell carcinoma. TCRdb used MiXCR to reprocess the PCR reads, holding one entry per CDR3 protein. The table includes roughly 11,000 distinct CDR3 sequences, roughly 53% detected once. Sample: esophageal tumor tissue. These receptors were collected from a male donor with esophageal squamous cell carcinoma.

Many counts were recorded for this clonotype. A read error may explain this, as a much larger clone is one base away. V is TRBV27 and J is TRBJ2-5; TRBD2 might be the D (6 bases). Germline CDR1 MNHEY, CDR2 SMNVEV (reference sequence). The V end was cut by 6 bases, the J end by 11 bases, with 25 bases between. CDR3 size: 15 residues. For the CDR3, the DNA is TGTGCCAGCAGCCCGGGGGACTTCGGTCACAATGAGCAGTACTTC. Amino acid sequence: CASSPGDFGHNEQYF.

The J gene is TRBJ2-3, the V gene TRBV7-2; TRBD2 might be the D (5 bases). Germline CDR1 is SGHTA and CDR2 is FQGNSA. The CDR3 consists of 17 residues. V lost 2 bases to trimming and J lost 2 bases, with 17 bases between them. Here the CDR3 DNA reads TGTGCCAGCAGCTTACGGTTTTCTTTGCTAGCCACAGATACGCAGTATTTT. Translated: CASSLRFSLLATDTQYF.

As DNA, the CDR3 is TGTGCCAGCAGCTTGGGACTAGCGGGTGATGAGCAGTTCTTC. Translating gives CASSLGLAGDEQFF. V usage is TRBV11-2 and J usage is TRBJ2-3; 12 bases align to TRBD2. The J call may not be correct, given that the DNA end is closer to TRBJ2-1. The CDR3 consists of 14 residues. Germline V CDR1 and CDR2: SGHAT, FQNNGV.

This sequence joins TRBV19 and TRBJ2-1; 8 bases line up with TRBD2. The CDR3 sequence is 15 residues long. V trimming: 8 bases; J trimming: 4 bases; junction bases outside the gene matches: 10. From germline, CDR1 is LNHDA and CDR2 SQIVND (reference sequence). CDR3 residues: CASARSGSVYNEQFF. DNA for the CDR3: TGTGCCAGTGCGAGAAGCGGGAGTGTTTACAATGAGCAGTTCTTC.

This clonotype was recorded at least ten times. J is TRBJ2-2 and V is TRBV18, with 7 bases aligning to TRBD1. The germline CDR1 and CDR2 sequences are KGHSH and LQKENI. V lost 1 base, J lost 4 bases, and 6 bases stayed unmatched. This CDR3 contains 16 residues. The CDR3 DNA is TGTGCCAGCTCACCACAGTTGACAGGGATCACCGGGGAGCTGTTTTTT. Translating it yields CASSPQLTGITGELFF.

This clonotype showed up just a few times. The V and J genes are TRBV7-2 and TRBJ2-7, with 8 nucleotides matching TRBD1. V shed 1 base, J shed 0 bases, and the junction held 14 bases outside the gene matches. Germline-derived CDR1 and CDR2 are SGHTA and FQGNSA. The CDR3 has 19 amino acids. CDR3 region: CASSLVGGGQGRSSYEQYF. DNA of the CDR3: TGTGCCAGCAGCTTAGTAGGAGGCGGACAGGGTAGGTCCTCCTACGAGCAGTACTTC.

The chain employs TRBV11-1 and TRBJ2-1; D might be TRBD2 (5 bases). Trimming pared 5 bases from V and 8 bases from J, leaving 16 bases between. From germline, CDR1 is SGHAT and CDR2 FQDESV (reference sequence). The CDR3 extends over 14 amino acids. The CDR3 is CASSGDGVLDEQFF. The CDR3 DNA is TGTGCCAGCAGCGGAGACGGGGTTTTGGATGAGCAGTTCTTC.

This clonotype was counted only a few times. With a much larger clone just one base away, this may be a read error. This chain connects TRBV6-1 to TRBJ2-4; D ambiguous. The DNA matches TRBJ2-1 better at its end, which makes the J call doubtful. The germline CDR1 and CDR2 sequences are MNHNS and SASEGT. This CDR3 spans 14 amino acids. The CDR3 loop is CASSEALGPHEQFF. In DNA, the CDR3 is TGTGCCAGCAGTGAAGCGCTAGGACCCCACGAGCAGTTCTTC.

J is TRBJ2-7 and V is TRBV7-2; TRBD2 aligns across 10 bases. The ends lost 2 bases at V and 4 bases at J; junction bases unmatched: 5. The CDR3 runs 15 residues. Germline V CDR1 and CDR2: SGHTA, FQGNSA. The CDR3 nucleotides are TGTGCCAGCAGCTTAAACCCTAGCGGGAGTTACGAGCAGTACTTC. Translated: CASSLNPSGSYEQYF.

V and J are TRBV7-9 and TRBJ2-4, with D perhaps TRBD1 (6 bases). The J call may be incorrect, as the DNA end agrees better with TRBJ1-2. This CDR3 comprises 13 residues. Germline V gives CDR1 SEHNR, CDR2 FQNEAQ (reference sequence). CDR3 amino acids: CASSLGGPYGYTF. The CDR3 DNA is TGTGCCAGCAGCTTAGGGGGGCCCTATGGCTACACCTTC.

As to this clonotype: Being one base from a much bigger clone, this may be a read error. The V and J genes are TRBV28 and TRBJ2-7; 9 bases match TRBD1. The V and J ends lost 6 bases and 7 bases, in that order; junction bases with no gene match: 19. The CDR3 consists of 17 residues. Germline CDR1 MDHEN, CDR2 SYDVKM. The DNA for the CDR3 is TGTGCCAGCAGCCCAAGTCTCCGGGACAGGGAGAGGGATGAGCAGTACTTC. Its protein is CASSPSLRDRERDEQYF. The entire variable domain, with the rest obtained from reference TRBV28 and TRBJ2-7, is as follows: DVKVTQSSRYLVKRTGEKVFLECVQDMDHENMFWYRQDPGLGLRLIYFSYDVKMKEKGDIPEGYSVSREKKERFSLILESASTNQTSMYLCASSPSLRDRERDEQYFGPGTRLTVT.

The V and J genes are TRBV7-9 and TRBJ2-3; D is unresolved. The tail of the sequence fits TRBJ1-1 better, so the J call may be wrong. CDR1 SEHNR and CDR2 FQNEAQ come from the germline V gene (reference sequence). CDR3 length: 14 residues. CDR3 in amino acids: CASSLFPGNTEAFF. The CDR3 DNA follows: TGTGCCAGCAGCTTATTCCCGGGGAACACTGAAGCTTTCTTT.

The chain has TRBV7-9 and TRBJ2-1; TRBD1 matches at 8 bases. Germline V lookup: CDR1 SEHNR, CDR2 FQNEAQ (reference sequence). V gave up 3 bases and J gave up 10 bases; unmatched junction bases: 2. The CDR3 length is 12 residues. The CDR3 loop is CASSFGTGEQFF. The CDR3 DNA reads as TGTGCCAGCAGCTTTGGGACAGGAGAGCAGTTCTTC.

As regards this clonotype: This likely comes from a read error, as the CDR3 has no conserved phenylalanine or tryptophan at its end. The DNA is omitted, as the CDR3 cannot be located on it reliably, and the CDR3 follows TCRdb's listing. The rearrangement joins TRBV6-1 to TRBJ2-3; the table assigns TRBD2, which was not confirmed against the DNA. Per germline, CDR1 MNHNS and CDR2 SASEGT. The length of the CDR3 is 17 amino acids, counting both ends. CDR3 protein: CASNRGLAGVVEQYFGT.

The chain uses TRBV27 and TRBJ2-6; D is uncertain. Germline V gene lookup returns CDR1 MNHEY and CDR2 SMNVEV (reference sequence). The CDR3 sequence is 13 residues long. Trimming cost V 4 bases and J 0 bases, with 1 base left between them. The CDR3 DNA reads as TGTGCCAGCAGTTACTCTGGGGCCAACGTCCTGACTTTC. The encoded protein is CASSYSGANVLTF.

J is TRBJ2-5 and V is TRBV7-2; D unclear. Germline V gene data show CDR1 as SGHTA and CDR2 as FQGNSA. This CDR3 spans 14 amino acids. The germline V and J ends were trimmed by 1 base and 11 bases, with 17 bases remaining between them. CDR3 in DNA: TGTGCCAGCAGCTTAGATAGCAGCAACAATGAGCAGTACTTC. The encoded protein is CASSLDSSNNEQYF.

This clonotype was detected ten times or more. J is TRBJ2-6 and V is TRBV19, with D perhaps assigned TRBD1 or TRBD2 (5 bases each). There are 14 residues in the CDR3. V lost 8 bases, J lost 2 bases, and 10 bases lay in between. Germline V gene lookup returns CDR1 LNHDA and CDR2 SQIVND (reference sequence). DNA of the CDR3: TGTGCCAGTCAGAGGGGCCCTGGGGCCAACGTCCTGACTTTC. It specifies CASQRGPGANVLTF.

This rearrangement joins TRBV28 to TRBJ2-5; D gene uncertain. The DNA end is a closer match to TRBJ2-1, so the J assignment may be wrong. The CDR3 runs to 12 residues. Germline lookup yields CDR1 MDHEN and CDR2 SYDVKM. The CDR3 bases are TGTGCCAGCAGTTTATTCGGGAATGAGCAGTTCTTC. Its protein is CASSLFGNEQFF.

The rearrangement joins TRBV6-6 to TRBJ2-1, with TRBD2 matching 10 bases. The CDR3 extends over 17 amino acids. Germline lookup yields CDR1 MNHNY and CDR2 SVGAGI (reference sequence). The ends lost 2 bases at V and 5 bases at J; junction bases unmatched: 9. The CDR3 coding sequence is TGTGCCAGCAGTTACACCATCCTAGCGGGGGACGACAATGAGCAGTTCTTC. It is translated as CASSYTILAGDDNEQFF.

This clonotype appeared many times. This chain links TRBV7-9 with TRBJ2-5; D may be TRBD2 (7 bases). CDR1 is SEHNR and CDR2 is FQNEAQ in the germline V gene (reference sequence). The CDR3 length is 16 residues. V lost 1 base and J lost 5, with 17 bases in between. CDR3 in amino acids: CASSLGVGGGRETQYF. DNA of the CDR3: TGTGCCAGCAGCTTAGGCGTAGGGGGGGGTCGGGAGACCCAGTACTTC. Full variable domain (missing parts from reference TRBV7-9 and TRBJ2-5): DTGVSQNPRHKITKRGQNVTFRCDPISEHNRLYWYRQTLGQGPEFLTYFQNEAQLEKSRLLSDRFSAERPKGSFSTLEIQRTEQGDSAMYLCASSLGVGGGRETQYFGPGTRLLVL.

The chain is built from TRBV6-2 or TRBV6-3 and TRBJ2-5, with TRBD1 matching 7 bases. The tail of the sequence fits TRBJ1-2 better, so the J call may be wrong. This CDR3 contains 13 residues. The germline gives CDR1 MNHEY, CDR2 SVGEGT. The DNA for the CDR3 is TGTGCCACCCAACAGGGGCCCTCGAATGGCTACACCTTC. Translated, it gives CATQQGPSNGYTF.

This clonotype was counted a few times. The rearrangement links TRBV7-2 to TRBJ2-1; 9 bases line up with TRBD2. The germline CDR1 and CDR2 sequences are SGHTA and FQGNSA. The V gene end was trimmed by 1 base and the J gene end by 3 bases; junction bases not matched to a gene: 7. The CDR3 contains 17 residues. The CDR3 bases are TGTGCCAGCAGCTTAGGTAGCGGGAGCGGCCTCTACAATGAGCAGTTCTTC. Encoded protein: CASSLGSGSGLYNEQFF.

The chain couples TRBV12-3 or TRBV12-4 to TRBJ2-1, with a possible D match to TRBD1 (6 bases). TRBJ2-5 matches the DNA end more closely, so the J call is doubtful. The CDR3 contains 15 residues. The CDR3 loop is CASSLGGPRGETQYF. For the CDR3, the DNA is TGTGCCAGCAGTTTAGGGGGGCCTAGAGGGGAGACCCAGTACTTC.

In this sample, this clonotype turned up once. The chain links TRBV11-3 to TRBJ2-1; no reliable D call. The J call may not be correct, given that the DNA end is closer to TRBJ2-7. CDR1 and CDR2 from the germline V gene are SGHNT and YENEEA. The CDR3 covers 12 residues. The CDR3 coding sequence is TGTGCCAGCAGCCAAGAAGGCAATGAGCAGTACTTC. Amino acids: CASSQEGNEQYF.

The rearrangement uses TRBV7-9 and TRBJ2-3; 9 bases are a match to TRBD2. Matching the DNA end better, TRBJ2-5 makes the J call doubtful. Germline V lookup: CDR1 SEHNR, CDR2 FQNEAQ (reference sequence). The CDR3 totals 16 residues. The CDR3 DNA sequence: TGTGCCAGCAGCTTATGGGCTAGCGGGGCACAAGAGACCCAGTACTTC. It translates to CASSLWASGAQETQYF.

This clonotype was counted many times. This sequence joins TRBV7-8 and TRBJ2-5, with a tentative D call TRBD1 (6 bases). The germline V gene has CDR1 SGHVS and CDR2 FQNEAQ. The length of the CDR3 is 15 residues. The V end was cut by 0 bases, the J end by 4 bases, with 12 bases between. This CDR3 is CASSLARGGGETQYF. The CDR3 bases are TGTGCCAGCAGCTTAGCCAGGGGTGGCGGAGAGACCCAGTACTTC.

The chain carries TRBV7-9 and TRBJ1-1; D is ambiguous. Germline-derived CDR1 and CDR2 are SEHNR and FQNEAQ (reference sequence). Trimming cost V 5 bases and J 3 bases, with 10 bases left between them. The CDR3 consists of 13 residues. CDR3 residues: CASSVKVDTEAFF. CDR3 nucleotides: TGTGCCAGCAGCGTGAAAGTCGACACTGAAGCTTTCTTT.